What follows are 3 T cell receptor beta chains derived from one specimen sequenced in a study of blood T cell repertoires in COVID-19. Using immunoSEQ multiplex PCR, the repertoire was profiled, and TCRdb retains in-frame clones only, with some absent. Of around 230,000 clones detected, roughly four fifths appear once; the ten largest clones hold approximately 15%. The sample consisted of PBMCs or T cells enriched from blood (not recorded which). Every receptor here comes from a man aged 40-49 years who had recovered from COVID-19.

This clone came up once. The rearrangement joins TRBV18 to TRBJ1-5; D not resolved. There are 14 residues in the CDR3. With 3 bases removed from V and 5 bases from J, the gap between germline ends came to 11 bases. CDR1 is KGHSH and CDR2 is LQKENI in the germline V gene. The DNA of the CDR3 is TGTGCCAGCTCACCGGTTCCGGGTGATCAGCCCCAGCATTTT. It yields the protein CASSPVPGDQPQHF.

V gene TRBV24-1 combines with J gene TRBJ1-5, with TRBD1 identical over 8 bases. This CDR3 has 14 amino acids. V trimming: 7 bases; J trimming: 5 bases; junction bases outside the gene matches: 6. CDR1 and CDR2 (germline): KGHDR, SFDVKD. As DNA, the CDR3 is TGTGCCACCAGCGCGGGACAGGTTTATCAGCCCCAGCATTTT. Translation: CATSAGQVYQPQHF.

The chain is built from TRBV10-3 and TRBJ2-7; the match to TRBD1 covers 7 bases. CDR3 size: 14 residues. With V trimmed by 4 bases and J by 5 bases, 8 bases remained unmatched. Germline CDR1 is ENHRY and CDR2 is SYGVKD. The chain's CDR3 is CAISGSTGVNEQYF. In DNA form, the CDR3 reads TGTGCCATCAGTGGTTCTACAGGGGTTAACGAGCAGTACTTC.